Listed below are T cell receptor beta chains from one sample, sequenced in a study of shared clonotypes between healthy human individuals. Method: immunoSEQ multiplex PCR; TCRdb's copy keeps in-frame clones and lacks some. The sample carries a few million clones, around nine tenths recorded once. Source material: naive CD4+ T cells sorted from blood. The receptor source for this set is a man aged 18-30 years in good health. Each CDR3 is given without its conserved first and last residue. Rows give clone size only sometimes, using once, few, many, or a class for an expanded clone.

CDR3aa,v_gene,abundance,j_gene,len
ASSPILAVGNEQF,TRBV18,-,TRBJ2-1,13
ASSQDSYGYT,TRBV4-3,-,TRBJ1-2,10
AIRSDRAATNEKLF,TRBV10-3,-,TRBJ1-4,14
ASSLIMGASGGEQY,TRBV7-6,-,TRBJ2-7,14
ASSLTRPGTNEKLF,TRBV4-1,-,TRBJ1-4,14
ASSQERQVYNEQF,TRBV4-1,once,TRBJ2-1,13
ASSPDSGRKTEAF,TRBV5-4,once,TRBJ1-1,13
AWSEEDEQY,TRBV30,-,TRBJ2-7,9
ASSLDGIYQETQY,TRBV7-2,once,TRBJ2-5,13
ASSLAWTGEAF,TRBV7-9,-,TRBJ1-1,11
ASSPPGEGEQY,TRBV18,once,TRBJ2-7,11
ASSLLGGQETQY,TRBV11-2,-,TRBJ2-5,12
ASSPTLRRSGYGYT,TRBV7-9,-,TRBJ1-2,14
AWSGTGVSYEQY,TRBV30,-,TRBJ2-7,12
ASYQGVGNEQF,TRBV27,-,TRBJ2-1,11
ASSLSGATDTQY,TRBV7-9,-,TRBJ2-3,12
ASSGTPGLRTGELF,TRBV6-1,-,TRBJ2-2,14
ASSPRDSYYSNQPQH,TRBV2,once,TRBJ1-5,15
ASSTGTGVAEAF,TRBV9,-,TRBJ1-1,12
AINAGEVQETQY,TRBV10-3,-,TRBJ2-5,12
ASSYDTGVTYEQY,TRBV6-5,-,TRBJ2-7,13
ASSDRSHYGYT,TRBV2,-,TRBJ1-2,11
AWSRDRGYGYT,TRBV30,-,TRBJ1-2,11
ASSPGLGGYNEQF,TRBV18,-,TRBJ2-1,13
AISESRVGVPLH,TRBV10-3,-,TRBJ1-6,12
ASSLIDRWVNTEAF,TRBV28,-,TRBJ1-1,14
ASSLALSPGGGKNSPLH,TRBV5-1,-,TRBJ1-6,17
ASSPTLSGKTYEQY,TRBV23-1,-,TRBJ2-7,14
ASSQETGRTYEQY,TRBV4-1,-,TRBJ2-7,13
AFKSSGNTIY,TRBV30,-,TRBJ1-3,10
ASSLLGYNTGELF,TRBV5-4,-,TRBJ2-2,13
ATSRSTGRIFTEAF,TRBV15,once,TRBJ1-1,14
ASSRTVSNQPQH,TRBV4-3,-,TRBJ1-5,12
ASSSRGGRGDTQY,TRBV6-5,-,TRBJ2-3,13
ASSWGLIGLNYGYT,TRBV5-8,-,TRBJ1-2,14
ASSLAGPTGVYEQY,TRBV5-4,-,TRBJ2-7,14
ASSSAGLSGNTIY,TRBV11-2,-,TRBJ1-3,13
ASSSRLDLPYEQY,TRBV7-2,once,TRBJ2-7,13
ASRIDSEQY,TRBV19,-,TRBJ2-7,9
ASSVSGTAFSGANVLT,TRBV6-1,-,TRBJ2-6,16
SLAGTGEQY,TRBV20-1,-,TRBJ2-7,9
ASSFVIGQTLYEQY,TRBV12-1,-,TRBJ2-7,14
ASSLAGNTEAF,TRBV5-6,few,TRBJ1-1,11
ASSIVLSTNSPLH,TRBV19,-,TRBJ1-6,13
ASSLEIGGSEQF,TRBV5-1,once,TRBJ2-1,12
ASSIPGVAYGYT,TRBV19,-,TRBJ1-2,12
ASSFNNQRGSYEQY,TRBV6-5,-,TRBJ2-7,14
AISANGERGYT,TRBV10-3,-,TRBJ1-2,11